The 11 T cell receptor beta chains below all came from one sample that was sequenced in a study of post-analysis software for immune sequencing data. These TCRs are of unknown antigen specificity. The study's findings and limits: Controls had lower frequencies than patients of about 5 TRBV segments, which included TRBV5-6, TRBV5-1 and TRBV20-1.

Prepared libraries of TCR beta cDNA carried unique molecular identifiers. Via MiXCR, TCRdb re-called the PCR reads, giving one row per CDR3 protein. The repertoire holds around 710,000 distinct CDR3 sequences, with 40% to 55% as singletons. Sequenced sample: blood. All receptors come from a girl aged 5-17 years with multiple sclerosis.

V usage is TRBV20-1 and J usage is TRBJ1-1, with D unclear. Germline V gene data show CDR1 as DFQATT and CDR2 as SNEGSKA (reference sequence). The CDR3 is 15 amino acids. Trimming shortened V by 4 bases and J by 6 bases, and 21 bases separated the two germline ends. This CDR3 reads CSAKSGRNRKAEAFF. The CDR3 bases are TGCAGTGCTAAGTCGGGTCGGAACAGAAAGGCTGAAGCTTTCTTT.

This clonotype was observed a handful of times. This chain links TRBV6-5 with TRBJ2-1, with 9 bases that match TRBD2. Unmatched junction bases numbered 9, after V lost 7 bases and J lost 8 bases. Germline V CDR1 and CDR2: MNHEY, SVGAGI. The CDR3 spans 14 residues. CDR3: CASKGLAGSDEQFF. In DNA, the CDR3 is TGTGCCAGCAAGGGGCTAGCGGGGTCGGATGAGCAGTTCTTC.

The V call is TRBV28, the J call TRBJ2-2; no firm D call. Deletions cut 6 bases from V and 0 bases from J, with 14 bases between. The CDR3 is 16 amino acids. Germline V gene lookup returns CDR1 MDHEN and CDR2 SYDVKM. CDR3 DNA sequence: TGTGCCAGCAGGCACATAGGGTGGGCGAACACCGGGGAGCTGTTTTTT. This sequence encodes CASRHIGWANTGELFF. The variable domain in full, completed from reference TRBV28 and TRBJ2-2, reads DVKVTQSSRYLVKRTGEKVFLECVQDMDHENMFWYRQDPGLGLRLIYFSYDVKMKEKGDIPEGYSVSREKKERFSLILESASTNQTSMYLCASRHIGWANTGELFFGEGSRLTVL.

The rearrangement uses TRBV3-1 and TRBJ2-5, with D possibly TRBD1 on 5 matching bases. The ends were cut back, 4 bases at V and 1 base at J, with 13 bases in the middle. The CDR3 consists of 15 residues. Germline assignment: CDR1 LGHDT and CDR2 YNNKEL (reference sequence). The chain's CDR3 is CASSLGQGAQETQYF. For the CDR3, the DNA is TGTGCCAGCAGCCTAGGCCAAGGGGCCCAAGAGACCCAGTACTTC.

The V gene is TRBV7-9, the J gene TRBJ2-5; possibly TRBD1 for D (6 bases). Between the trimmed V and J ends, which lost 1 base and 1 base, there was a span of 19 bases. Germline V CDR1 and CDR2: SEHNR, FQNEAQ (reference sequence). The CDR3 length is 18 residues. The CDR3 sequence: CASSLEINRTVVQETQYF. CDR3 nucleotide sequence: TGTGCCAGCAGCTTAGAAATCAACCGGACAGTTGTCCAAGAGACCCAGTACTTC.

The chain has TRBV29-1 and TRBJ2-1, with 9 bases matching TRBD2. The germline V gene encodes CDR1 SQVTM and CDR2 ANQGSEA. The trim removed 7 bases at V and 7 bases at J, leaving 11 bases unmatched. The CDR3 sequence is 14 residues long. CDR3 DNA: TGCAGCGCCCTCCAGGGCGGGAGGGCGAATGAGCAGTTCTTC. Its protein is CSALQGGRANEQFF.

DNA of the CDR3: TGTGCCAGCACTCTCTTCCCAGGGTCACTCTACGAGCAGTACTTC. Residues: CASTLFPGSLYEQYF. The chain uses TRBV2 and TRBJ2-7; maybe TRBD1 (5 bases). CDR3 length: 15 residues. V lost 7 bases and J 3 bases, leaving 19 bases between the germline ends. CDR1 SNHLY and CDR2 FYNNEI come from the germline V gene.

J is TRBJ2-7 and V is TRBV7-6, with D possibly TRBD2 on 6 matching bases. Germline lookup yields CDR1 SGHVS and CDR2 FNYEAQ. CDR3 length: 16 residues. With 1 base removed from V and 0 bases from J, the gap between germline ends came to 13 bases. CDR3 loop: CASSLGSGRGSYEQYF. CDR3 sequence (DNA): TGTGCCAGCAGCTTAGGGTCGGGGCGGGGCTCCTACGAGCAGTACTTC. Full variable domain (outside the CDR3, taken from reference TRBV7-6 and TRBJ2-7): GAGVSQSPRYKVTKRGQDVALRCDPISGHVSLYWYRQALGQGPEFLTYFNYEAQQDKSGLPNDRFSAERPEGSISTLTIQRTEQRDSAMYRCASSLGSGRGSYEQYFGPGTRLTVT.

This clonotype was detected a few times. This chain connects TRBV12-3 or TRBV12-4 to TRBJ2-3, with D perhaps TRBD1 (6 bases). V was pared by 6 bases and J by 0 bases, with 10 bases between. The CDR3 spans 14 residues. The CDR3 DNA reads TGTGCCAGCAGGAAGGGACATAGCACAGATACGCAGTATTTT. As protein: CASRKGHSTDTQYF.

Note on this clonotype: A much larger clone lies one base from this, so it may be a read error. This chain links TRBV10-3 with TRBJ2-3; possibly TRBD2 for D (5 bases). This CDR3 has 12 amino acids. The V gene's germline CDR1 is ENHRY and CDR2 SYGVKD. CDR3 DNA: TGTACCACACGGGAACTCGCAGATACGCAGTATTTT. Translated, it gives CTTRELADTQYF.

The chain couples TRBV6-1 to TRBJ2-1; 11 bases agree with TRBD2. The trim removed 6 bases at V and 2 bases at J, leaving 21 bases unmatched. The CDR3 is made up of 21 amino acids. Germline lookup yields CDR1 MNHNS and CDR2 SASEGT. The CDR3 sequence is CASRSSQGSGRVPYTYNEQFF. The DNA for the CDR3 is TGTGCCAGCAGATCTTCCCAGGGTAGCGGGAGGGTTCCGTATACCTACAATGAGCAGTTCTTC.